This T cell receptor beta chain was profiled in a study of CD8+ T cells in alopecia areata. Study details: It was 6 to 18 months of tofacitinib, and then there were 6 months off drug.

The sequencing template was cDNA reverse transcribed from extracted RNA. This table comes from immunoSEQ multiplex PCR, and its TCRdb copy is limited to in-frame clones, with some not included. The repertoire consists of 150,000 to 200,000 clones, with approximately 65% occurring once and the leading ten covering approximately 10%. Lesional scalp punch biopsies and peripheral blood came from alopecia areata patients. Trimming cost V 5 bases and J 5 bases, with 13 bases left between them. The V gene's germline CDR1 is SGHVS and CDR2 FQNEAQ. This CDR3 is 14 amino acids long. In this sample, this clone turned up a few times.

The TCR was taken from a human donor with alopecia areata. Specimen: CD8+ T cells sorted from blood, collected at week 0. V gene TRBV7-8 combines with J gene TRBJ1-5; D unclear. CDR3 residues: CASSRTTVDQPQHF. The CDR3 region has the DNA TGTGCCAGCAGCCGAACTACGGTGGATCAGCCCCAGCATTTT.